The entry that follows covers one T cell receptor beta chain sequence. The V end lost 1 base, the J end lost 0 bases, and 7 bases lay between the germline ends. Germline V CDR1 and CDR2: SGHVS, FQNEAQ. The CDR3 consists of 15 residues. This sample was taken from a study of blood T cell repertoires in COVID-19. Study overall: The United States, Italy and Spain provided the acute and convalescent COVID-19 samples. The analysed material was cDNA or gDNA that came from T cells, B-cell-depleted T cells, or PBMCs.

Original handling: Reference gene primer amplification gave estimated nucleated cell counts. Assay: immunoSEQ multiplex PCR; the TCRdb copy retains only in-frame clones and omits some. Clone size and V and J calls were adopted from that table, with D and trimming inferred from the DNA. The sample includes nearly 200,000 clones, around 80% seen only once; the top ten take around 21%. This TCR came from a human donor in a cohort sampled during active COVID-19. The specimen was peripheral blood. The J gene is TRBJ1-3, the V gene TRBV7-8; no clear D. In DNA, the CDR3 is TGTGCCAGCAGCTTAGAAGGGAGCTCTGGAAACACCATATATTTT. Protein product: CASSLEGSSGNTIYF.